This record concerns one T cell receptor beta chain sequence. There is no known antigen for this receptor. There are no base qualities to consult, and no much larger clone falls within one base. In total, roughly 710 healthy bone marrow donors made up the cohort. All cohort members were sampled while nominally healthy, although unrecorded immune exposures were likely present. The donor tested CMV seropositive, placing the donor among the 310 or so seropositive members of the cohort. A peripheral blood sample was collected from each donor, and TCR beta sequencing was performed on peripheral blood mononuclear cells. The Qiagen DNeasy Blood Extraction Kit was used to extract genomic DNA from the blood cell samples. This entry comes from a study of cytomegalovirus exposure and HLA in healthy donors (dated by TCRdb to the late 2010s). As for the study more broadly: According to an earlier analysis of a few hundred of the donors, roughly 180 million T cells yielded roughly 100 million unique TCR beta sequences and roughly 280 Gb of sequence data. About 300 gigabases of sequencing data and 75 million to 85 million unique TCR sequences made up an early release that covered around 640 HLA-typed donors. The genetic ancestry cluster associated with self-reported Caucasian donors included 70% to 85% of the approximately 410 genotyped donors. The aim of the study was to test whether cataloging public T cell receptors could identify signatures of past pathogen exposure. The study used immunosequencing to profile the T cell repertoires of 670 or so subjects and linked those repertoires to cytomegalovirus serostatus. Along with the roughly 610-subject first cohort, a separate validation cohort of approximately 110 different subjects was used. To predict cytomegalovirus infection status, the study brought together high-throughput TCR immunosequencing, statistical association of individual TCRs with disease status, and machine learning. To study patterns of TCR occurrence, a later analysis re-analyzed previously published TCR beta repertoires from 666 donors and added high-resolution HLA genotyping. Rather than drawing on any new phenotypic data, the later analysis identified candidate immune exposures from TCR beta sequences and the way those sequences occurred across donors. To decide whether each TCR beta V gene segment behaved as functional or pseudogenic, an earlier analysis of approximately 620 of the donors relied on high-throughput TCR beta sequencing. Alongside the repertoire data, information on donor age, sex, ethnicity and CMV serostatus was compiled. In a later genetic analysis, genome-wide SNP genotypes for about 55% of the roughly 700 donors were used, and that subset was treated as a discovery cohort. Every discovery cohort repertoire had been produced on one sequencing platform. Class I and class II HLA loci were covered by the typing at four-digit resolution. The number of typed donors differed by locus: about 620-640 for A, B, C, DRB1 and DQB1; approximately 540 for DQA1; 606 for DPA1; and approximately 450 for DPB1. Five DR-DQ haplotypes were treated as single units for association and clustering because of strong linkage in the cohort. Across some 400 genotyped donors of the cohort, an average of about 240,000 unique TCR beta nucleotide sequences per donor were sequenced, and around 19% of those sequences were non-productive. Results and caveats for the whole study, not just this receptor: A later analysis found that TCR association rates varied across HLA loci, with DRB1 alleles showing the most associated TCRs and HLA-C alleles the fewest. Strong co-occurrence of HLA alleles, especially DR and DQ, made assigning TCR associations to individual alleles difficult. A cluster of highly shared sequence variants was judged likely to represent a technical artifact of the sequencing pipeline. According to a later analysis, parvovirus B19, influenza, CMV and Epstein-Barr virus appeared linked to several top co-occurrence clusters. In a later analysis, HLA-associated TCR beta chains were found to be more clonally expanded and to have lower generation probabilities than equally common non-associated chains. The classifier was reported to diagnose cytomegalovirus status with high specificity and sensitivity in both the original and validation cohorts. Only TCR beta chains were sequenced in this cohort, and the absence of alpha or paired-chain data limited detectable features. Linkage disequilibrium might explain the correlated functional status among segregating V segments, but an unknown experimental factor could not be ruled out. Specific HLA alleles were associated with about 17,000 TCR beta sequences at a false discovery rate of 0.05 in a later analysis. A later genetic analysis reported fewer N-insertions in productive TCRs among donors in an Asian-associated ancestry cluster than the roughly 700-donor mean. Sequencing depth was assumed to be roughly uniform across donors in the presence/absence analyses, though that assumption may not hold. A further reported finding was that TCR beta sequences accurately predicted the HLA-A and HLA-B alleles for most subjects in the first cohort. In the study, around 160 TCR beta chains were listed as associated with cytomegalovirus. The only immune exposure information available for the cohort was CMV serostatus. A later genetic analysis associated a missense DCLRE1C variant with V-gene and J-gene trimming of TCR beta chains, and an independent cohort replicated the association. According to a later analysis, most CMV-associated TCR beta chains appeared to be HLA-restricted, and the HLA associations seemed to be driven largely by CMV exposure. HLA typing was unavailable for some donors at each locus, so association tests used only the typed subset. The earlier analysis of around 600 of the donors excluded some 15 rarely observed V segments, including chromosome 9 orphons, because counts were too low. While some public TCRs were present in many individuals, most TCR sequences turned up only very rarely across donors. It was suggested by the authors that the approach could potentially be generalized to other disease states and immunological phenotypes. The 87-base-pair reads could not distinguish some IMGT-functional V segments, including TRBV6-2 and TRBV6-3, so those segments were excluded. An earlier analysis of approximately 540 of the donors showed that most TCR beta V segments appeared in productive rearrangements either about 87% or about 30% of the time, which broadly matched IMGT annotations. A few of the identified cytomegalovirus-associated TCR beta chains were confirmed in vitro to be specific for cytomegalovirus antigens.

The germline ends are 15 bases apart after V is trimmed by 0 bases and J by 7 bases. Including cysteine and phenylalanine, the CDR3 has 15 amino acids. The DNA shown is the 45-base CDR3, in frame from base 1. The germline V gene encodes CDR1 MNHEY and CDR2 SVGAGI. The library was made by the immunoSEQ multiplex PCR assay. A mixture of 60 forward primers for TCR Vbeta segments and 13 reverse primers for TCR Jbeta segments was used in the multiplex PCR. The CDR3 region of rearranged TCR beta genes was amplified from genomic DNA with a multiplex PCR assay. The Illumina HiSeq System was used to sequence the amplified TCR beta libraries as 87-base-pair reads. As for the authors' bioinformatics: Across the 500 to 850 repertoires, a later analysis counted approximately 83 million unique TCR beta chains, approximately 10 million of which were shared by at least two donors. Raw reads were error-corrected and collapsed into unique sequences with a nearest-neighbor algorithm that merged closely related sequences to remove PCR and sequencing errors. CDR3 sequences were aligned to IMGT reference sequences to assign V, D and J gene segments. For a sequence to be retained, a match of at least six nucleotides was required to both a V gene segment and a J gene segment. Rearrangements were classified as productive when the CDR3 lacked stop codons and remained in frame with V and J, and all other rearrangements were classified as non-productive. CDR3 was defined by IMGT convention, running from the second conserved V-encoded cysteine to the conserved J-encoded phenylalanine. In an earlier analysis of 500 to 650 of the donors, sequences lacking an unambiguous match to a single V gene segment were excluded. An earlier analysis of around 600 of the donors classified V segments as functional when productive rearrangements were above 56.7% and as segregating when the standard deviation between donors was above 5%. A statistical classification framework was built for diagnosing cytomegalovirus status from the catalog of TCR beta chain sequences. A later analysis assigned V and J genes by comparing TCR nucleotide sequences with IMGT/GENE-DB human TR gene sequences. A later analysis assigned CDR3 sequences and most-parsimonious VDJ recombination scenarios with the TCRdist pipeline. In a later analysis, every TCR beta chain was defined by the combination of its CDR3 amino acid sequence and its V-gene family, and reads without a unique V-gene family were dropped. As a way to deal with suspected cross-contamination and a sequencing artifact, a later analysis dropped 450 to 700 nucleotide sequences that were highly shared and had low generation probability. In a later analysis, a clonal expansion index was calculated for each public chain from normalized within-repertoire ranks of inferred template counts. Generation probabilities in a later analysis came from a VDJ recombination model fitted to out-of-frame rearrangements, and those results were checked against IGoR. In a later analysis, TCR-TCR, TCR-HLA and TCR-CMV co-occurrence was scored with hypergeometric tests, and a repertoire-size bias correction was applied to TCR pairs. A later analysis estimated false discovery rates by permuting HLA or CMV assignments 20 times. In a later analysis, co-occurring TCRs were grouped with DBSCAN, and TCRdist sequence similarity was added when clustering was performed within HLA-allele-positive subsets. Repertoires with fewer than 30,000 or more than 120,000 public chains, plus five repertoires with anomalous nucleotide sharing, were excluded from co-occurrence clustering. TCRdb stores this immuneACCESS table with in-frame sequences only. Part of the clones is absent; in the studies checked, under half of the shortfall reflects unresolved V genes, and no reason is known for the rest. V and J calls plus clone size are reproduced from that table; the DNA served to infer D and trimming. The sample has some 150,000 clones on record, about three quarters of them singletons. The top ten clonotypes cover about 3% of the sample.

The chain couples TRBV6-5 to TRBJ1-1; the D region possibly corresponds to TRBD1 (6 bases align). The TCR sequence derives from a man aged 35 to 55 in good health and CMV-seropositive. Sequenced: PBMCs. The base sequence is TGTGCCAGCAGTTACTCGTTGGGGGGGCGAGGTGAAGCTTTCTTT. This yields the protein CASSYSLGGRGEAFF.